This T cell receptor beta chain was recovered during a study of control samples from healthy donors and cancer patients. The protocol was immunoSEQ multiplex PCR, while the TCRdb copy is restricted to in-frame clones and leaves out a portion. The table includes roughly 130,000 clones, more than 85% detected once. J lost 7 bases, V lost 4 bases, and 10 bases had no gene match. Germline values: CDR1 SGHRS, CDR2 YFSETQ. CDR3 size: 14 residues. The chain has TRBV5-1 and TRBJ1-2; 7 nucleotides agree with TRBD1. Sequencing used blood. The receptor's source is a woman in her thirties in good health. The DNA for the CDR3 is TGCGCCAGCAGCCTAGGCCAGGGGGATGGTGGCTACACCTTC. Translating it yields CASSLGQGDGGYTF. The full variable domain, rest sourced from reference TRBV5-1 and TRBJ1-2, is KAGVTQTPRYLIKTRGQQVTLSCSPISGHRSVSWYQQTPGQGLQFLFEYFSETQRNKGNFPGRFSGRQFSNSRSEMNVSTLELGDSALYLCASSLGQGDGGYTFGSGTRLTVV.